These 9 T cell receptor beta chains share one sample of origin, sequenced in a study of CD8+CD57+ T cells in acquired aplastic anemia. Genomic DNA acted as the template from which TCR beta VDJ combination and CDR3 sequence profiling were carried out. One entry per CDR3 protein, called by TCRdb with MiXCR from the reads. Of 400,000 to 600,000 distinct CDR3 sequences in the sample, about a third were seen once. All sequencing subjects had displayed CD8+CD57+ cell expansion on flow cytometry. Sequenced input: sorted CD4+, CD8+, or CD8+CD57+ T cells (not recorded which) from PBMCs. These receptors originate from a human donor with aplastic anemia.

V gene TRBV30 combines with J gene TRBJ1-1; TRBD1 might be the D (5 bases). Looked up from germline, CDR1 is GTSNPN and CDR2 is SVGIG (reference sequence). The ends were cut back, 2 bases at V and 1 base at J, with 8 bases in the middle. There are 13 residues in the CDR3. Here the CDR3 reads CAWSKTANTEAFF. The DNA for the CDR3 is TGTGCCTGGAGTAAGACAGCGAACACTGAAGCTTTCTTT.

This clonotype appeared once. The chain recombines TRBV25-1 with TRBJ1-5, with D unclear. Germline CDR1 and CDR2: MGHDK and SYGVNS. The CDR3 is made up of 14 amino acids. V was shortened by 6 bases and J by 0 bases, with 9 bases between the two germline ends. This chain's CDR3 is CASRGSNSNQPQHF. The CDR3 DNA reads TGTGCCAGCAGGGGCTCTAATAGCAATCAGCCCCAGCATTTT.

A few counts support this clonotype. The chain carries TRBV6-1 and TRBJ2-7; no clear D. V lost 5 bases, J lost 1 base, and 24 bases lay in between. The CDR3 runs 18 residues. The germline V gene has CDR1 MNHNS and CDR2 SASEGT. The CDR3 reads CASSPWKNTRTYSYEQYF. The CDR3 DNA reads as TGTGCCAGCAGTCCTTGGAAGAACACACGCACCTATTCCTACGAGCAGTACTTC.

The chain has TRBV5-6 and TRBJ1-6; D uncertain. Germline V gene lookup returns CDR1 SGHDT and CDR2 YYEEEE. The CDR3 extends over 14 amino acids. Trimming pared 1 base from V and 8 bases from J, leaving 10 bases between. Here the CDR3 reads CASSLLPWDSPLHF. CDR3 DNA: TGTGCCAGCAGCTTGCTGCCTTGGGATTCACCCCTCCACTTT.

The gene calls are TRBV5-1 and TRBJ2-3; no clear D gene. This CDR3 has 18 residues. Per the germline V gene, CDR1 is SGHRS and CDR2 is YFSETQ. V lost 4 bases and J lost 0, with 21 bases in between. The CDR3 loop reads CASSPDWGHYYSTDTQYF. The DNA for the CDR3 is TGCGCCAGCAGCCCGGATTGGGGTCACTACTATAGCACAGATACGCAGTATTTT.

The chain is built from TRBV4-3 and TRBJ2-3; 7 bases match TRBD2. Germline V gene sequence: CDR1 LGHNA, CDR2 YSLEER. V gave up 3 bases and J gave up 2 bases; unmatched junction bases: 5. The CDR3 has 15 amino acids. The chain's CDR3 is CASSHSSGATDTQYF. CDR3 coding DNA: TGCGCCAGCAGCCACTCTAGCGGAGCCACAGATACGCAGTATTTT.

The chain carries TRBV2 and TRBJ1-6; D call uncertain. The CDR3 consists of 9 residues. V lost 0 bases, J lost 15 bases, and 0 bases lay in between. Germline-derived CDR1 and CDR2 are SNHLY and FYNNEI. CDR3 DNA: TGTGCCAGCAGTGAAGCCCTCCACTTT. Protein: CASSEALHF.

This clonotype was picked up many times. The genes are TRBV7-2 and TRBJ2-7; 10 nucleotides line up with TRBD1. The CDR3 is 15 amino acids. The germline CDR1 and CDR2 sequences are SGHTA and FQGNSA. J was trimmed by 5 bases and V by 1 base; bases with no gene match: 5. The CDR3 nucleotides read TGTGCCAGCAGCTTAGTAGTGACAGGGGGCGACGAGCAGTACTTC. This codes for CASSLVVTGGDEQYF.

This clonotype was observed a few times. In nucleotides, the CDR3 is TGTGCCAGCAGCTTTCCGGGCCAAGGGGATACGCAGTATTTT. The encoded protein is CASSFPGQGDTQYF. The rearrangement uses TRBV25-1 and TRBJ2-3; no reliable D call. The germline V and J ends were trimmed by 6 bases and 6 bases, with 16 bases remaining between them. Germline V CDR1 and CDR2: MGHDK, SYGVNS. The CDR3 totals 14 residues.